The 9 T cell receptor beta chains reported below all come from one sample, sequenced in a study of cytotoxic CD8 clonotypes in ibrutinib-treated CLL. Only in-frame clones appear in the TCRdb table, and some are missing; sequencing was by immunoSEQ multiplex PCR. The table includes about 140,000 clones, 75% to 95% detected once. The source was PBMCs, collected after 12 months of ibrutinib treatment. These receptors were obtained from a human donor with chronic lymphocytic leukemia.

The chain carries TRBV19 and TRBJ1-5; D is undetermined. CDR1 LNHDA and CDR2 SQIVND come from the germline V gene (reference sequence). V was trimmed by 10 bases and J by 0 bases, leaving 13 bases between them. CDR3 length equals 14 residues. This CDR3 is CATLRANSNQPQHF. CDR3 in DNA: TGTGCCACCCTGCGGGCAAATAGCAATCAGCCCCAGCATTTT.

The CDR3 DNA follows: TGTGCCAGCGGCACCAGTACTAGCGGGGACAGGGAGCAGTACTTC. Translating it yields CASGTSTSGDREQYF. The rearrangement links TRBV18 to TRBJ2-7; 10 nucleotides align to TRBD2. This CDR3 is 15 amino acids long. Germline CDR1 KGHSH, CDR2 LQKENI. J was trimmed by 7 bases and V by 8 bases; bases with no gene match: 14. Full variable domain (remainder filled in from reference TRBV18 and TRBJ2-7): NAGVMQNPRHLVRRRGQEARLRCSPMKGHSHVYWYRQLPEEGLKFMVYLQKENIIDESGMPKERFSAEFPKEGPSILRIQQVVRGDSAAYFCASGTSTSGDREQYFGPGTRLTVT.

The chain employs TRBV6-6 and TRBJ2-7; D is unresolved. V shed 8 bases and J shed 2 bases, with 13 bases lying between them. This CDR3 has 13 residues. Germline loops: CDR1 MNHNY, CDR2 SVGAGI (reference sequence). The CDR3 loop is CASCRELTYEQYF. The CDR3 DNA is TGTGCCAGCTGTAGGGAATTAACCTACGAGCAGTACTTC.

This chain joins TRBV28 and TRBJ2-3; possibly TRBD2 for D (7 bases). From germline, CDR1 is MDHEN and CDR2 SYDVKM. V dropped 3 bases and J dropped 6 bases, with 16 bases sitting between them. CDR3 length equals 15 residues. CDR3 coding DNA: TGTGCCAGCAGTTTCGGGGGAGGGGGTCGGGATACGCAGTATTTT. It is translated as CASSFGGGGRDTQYF.

This clone has a handful of counts. This rearrangement joins TRBV6-5 to TRBJ2-1, with D unclear. V was pared by 6 bases and J by 4 bases, with 7 bases between. The germline CDR1 and CDR2 sequences are MNHEY and SVGAGI. The CDR3 contains 12 residues. The CDR3 DNA reads as TGTGCCAGCAGACTGAATTACAATGAGCAGTTCTTC. Translation gives CASRLNYNEQFF.

The J gene is TRBJ2-4, the V gene TRBV23-1; TRBD2 might be the D (6 bases). TRBV23-1 belongs to the ORF category, with a function that is uncertain. CDR3 length equals 16 residues. V lost 6 bases to trimming and J lost 13 bases, with 28 bases between them. This CDR3 reads CASSRSRGLETSIQYF. The CDR3 DNA sequence: TGCGCCAGCAGCCGCTCAAGGGGACTCGAAACATCCATACAGTACTTC.

The V and J genes are TRBV7-3 and TRBJ1-1, with D possibly being TRBD1 (5 bases). The germline V gene has CDR1 SGHTA and CDR2 FQGTGA. V was clipped by 5 bases and J by 1 base, with 8 bases between them. This CDR3 has 13 amino acids. The CDR3 bases are TGTGCCAGCAGCCGCCAGGGGAACACTGAAGCTTTCTTT. It encodes CASSRQGNTEAFF.

The V gene is TRBV18, the J gene TRBJ1-2, with D possibly TRBD1 on 5 matching bases. The CDR3 totals 13 residues. Germline V gene sequence: CDR1 KGHSH, CDR2 LQKENI. Between the trimmed V and J ends, which lost 6 bases and 9 bases, there was a span of 17 bases. The CDR3 reads CASSRDVDGSYTF. The CDR3 nucleotides read TGTGCCAGCTCCCGGGACGTAGACGGGAGCTACACCTTC.

The sample holds a few counts of this clone. V usage is TRBV7-9 and J usage is TRBJ2-3; D remains unclear. The V end was cut by 1 base, the J end by 6 bases, with 5 bases between. The CDR3 totals 12 residues. CDR1 and CDR2 from the germline V gene are SEHNR and FQNEAQ (reference sequence). The CDR3 sequence is CASSLEGDTQYF. The CDR3 nucleotides are TGTGCCAGCAGCTTAGAAGGGGATACGCAGTATTTT.